The rows below give T cell receptor beta chains drawn from one sample of a study of T-cell memory formation after mild COVID-19. MiXCR, run by TCRdb on the 5' RACE reads, gives a single entry per CDR3 protein. This table has around 500,000 distinct CDR3 sequences, roughly 20% appearing once. The sequenced sample was PBMCs or a T cell subset sorted from them (not recorded which). The receptors come from an adult woman who had mild COVID-19 (a few samples of this study predate the infection). Cell type and time point are not known. The CDR3 runs from the conserved cysteine through the conserved F or W. D genes are given only for firm matches. Size is omitted from some rows. Given values are once, few, many or a class for expanded clones.

CDR3nt: TGTGCCAGCGTGTGGGGAACGGAAACGCAGTATTTT; CDR3aa: CASVWGTETQYF; abundance: .; d_gene: .; j_gene: TRBJ2-3; v_gene: TRBV7-2
CDR3nt: TGCAGTGCTAGGCATCGTCTCGGGAGGGCCGGTACCGGGGAGCTGTTTTTT; CDR3aa: CSARHRLGRAGTGELFF; abundance: .; d_gene: TRBD2; j_gene: TRBJ2-2; v_gene: TRBV20-1
CDR3nt: TGCGCCAGCAGCCTTGCTTCCGGGACAGGGACCTACGAGCAGTACTTC; CDR3aa: CASSLASGTGTYEQYF; abundance: many; d_gene: TRBD1; j_gene: TRBJ2-7; v_gene: TRBV5-1
CDR3nt: TGTGCCAGCAGACTACTAGCGGGGGGTTACGAGCAGTACTTC; CDR3aa: CASRLLAGGYEQYF; abundance: .; d_gene: TRBD2; j_gene: TRBJ2-7; v_gene: TRBV6-2/TRBV6-3
CDR3nt: TGCAGTGCTATTATCGGGGCGGACAGGGTTTTGACCAAAAACATTCAGTACTTC; CDR3aa: CSAIIGADRVLTKNIQYF; abundance: few; d_gene: TRBD1; j_gene: TRBJ2-4; v_gene: TRBV20-1
CDR3nt: TGTGCCAGTAGTATAGCTCGGGACAGCAATGAGCAGTTCTTC; CDR3aa: CASSIARDSNEQFF; abundance: few; d_gene: TRBD1; j_gene: TRBJ2-1; v_gene: TRBV19
CDR3nt: TGTGCCAGCAGACAGATTGGGACAGGGGGCGGCGAGCAGTACTTC; CDR3aa: CASRQIGTGGGEQYF; abundance: few; d_gene: TRBD1; j_gene: TRBJ2-7; v_gene: TRBV6-2/TRBV6-3
CDR3nt: TGTGCCAGCAGTCCTACAGGGATCTTAGCCAAAAACATTCAGTACTTC; CDR3aa: CASSPTGILAKNIQYF; abundance: few; d_gene: .; j_gene: TRBJ2-4; v_gene: TRBV12-3/TRBV12-4
CDR3nt: TGTGCCAGCAGTTTAGGGGGATACACCGGGGAGCTGTTTTTT; CDR3aa: CASSLGGYTGELFF; abundance: many; d_gene: .; j_gene: TRBJ2-2; v_gene: TRBV12-3/TRBV12-4
CDR3nt: TGTGCCAGCAGTTACCTGACAGGGGGCCGGGAGACCCAGTACTTC; CDR3aa: CASSYLTGGRETQYF; abundance: .; d_gene: TRBD1; j_gene: TRBJ2-5; v_gene: TRBV6-5
CDR3nt: TGCGCCAGCAAGGGACAGGGGTTTTACAATGAGCAGTTCTTC; CDR3aa: CASKGQGFYNEQFF; abundance: .; d_gene: TRBD1; j_gene: TRBJ2-1; v_gene: TRBV5-1
CDR3nt: TGCAGCGCCGACAGGGGATACAACACTGAAGCTTTCTTT; CDR3aa: CSADRGYNTEAFF; abundance: few; d_gene: TRBD1; j_gene: TRBJ1-1; v_gene: TRBV29-1
CDR3nt: TGTGCCAGCAGCCAAGACCTGCGGCAGCCCCAGCATTTT; CDR3aa: CASSQDLRQPQHF; abundance: .; d_gene: .; j_gene: TRBJ1-5; v_gene: TRBV4-2
CDR3nt: TGTGCCAGCAGTTACTCGCCCTCCGTGGGCCCCTACAATGAGCAGTTCTTC; CDR3aa: CASSYSPSVGPYNEQFF; abundance: .; d_gene: .; j_gene: TRBJ2-1; v_gene: TRBV6-6
CDR3nt: TGTGCCAGTAGTATCGGACTAGCGGGGCTAACACAAGAGACCCAGTACTTC; CDR3aa: CASSIGLAGLTQETQYF; abundance: .; d_gene: TRBD2; j_gene: TRBJ2-5; v_gene: TRBV19
CDR3nt: TGTGCCAGCGGTCGGGGGGGCTATACCGGGGAGCTGTTTTTT; CDR3aa: CASGRGGYTGELFF; abundance: .; d_gene: TRBD2; j_gene: TRBJ2-2; v_gene: TRBV12-3/TRBV12-4
CDR3nt: TGCGCCAGCAGCTTAGGCTCTGGGGCCAACGTCCTGACTTTC; CDR3aa: CASSLGSGANVLTF; abundance: many; d_gene: .; j_gene: TRBJ2-6; v_gene: TRBV5-1
CDR3nt: TGTGCCACAGGAAAGGACCCTCAGCCCCAGCATTTT; CDR3aa: CATGKDPQPQHF; abundance: .; d_gene: .; j_gene: TRBJ1-5; v_gene: TRBV10-3
CDR3nt: TGTGCCAGCAGTTACGGGGGGACAGGTGGACACGAGCAGTACTTC; CDR3aa: CASSYGGTGGHEQYF; abundance: few; d_gene: TRBD1; j_gene: TRBJ2-7; v_gene: TRBV6-5
CDR3nt: TGCAGTGCTAGAGATATAAGAATAGCGGGAGCCCACGAGCAGTACTTC; CDR3aa: CSARDIRIAGAHEQYF; abundance: few; d_gene: TRBD2; j_gene: TRBJ2-7; v_gene: TRBV20-1
CDR3nt: TGTGCCAGCAGCTTAGGGGTTCCTAGCGGGGAGTACAATGAGCAGTTCTTC; CDR3aa: CASSLGVPSGEYNEQFF; abundance: few; d_gene: TRBD2; j_gene: TRBJ2-1; v_gene: TRBV7-6
CDR3nt: TGTGCCACCCGGGATGAGACAGGGGGCCCCAATGGCTACACCTTC; CDR3aa: CATRDETGGPNGYTF; abundance: .; d_gene: TRBD1; j_gene: TRBJ1-2; v_gene: TRBV10-3
CDR3nt: TGCAGTGCCGAAATACACCGGGACAGGGATATGGTCTATCACGAGCAGTACTTC; CDR3aa: CSAEIHRDRDMVYHEQYF; abundance: few; d_gene: TRBD1; j_gene: TRBJ2-7; v_gene: TRBV20-1
CDR3nt: TGCAGCGTTCCCCCGGCAGCCGGGACTTCTTACAATGAGCAGTTCTTC; CDR3aa: CSVPPAAGTSYNEQFF; abundance: few; d_gene: .; j_gene: TRBJ2-1; v_gene: TRBV29-1
CDR3nt: TGTGCCACCAGTGATTCTGCGAGGCAGGGGGACTACAATGAGCAGTTCTTC; CDR3aa: CATSDSARQGDYNEQFF; abundance: .; d_gene: TRBD1; j_gene: TRBJ2-1; v_gene: TRBV24-1
CDR3nt: TGTGCCAGCAGCCACGGAGCCTACGAGCAGTACTTC; CDR3aa: CASSHGAYEQYF; abundance: few; d_gene: .; j_gene: TRBJ2-7; v_gene: TRBV11-3
CDR3nt: TGTGCCAGCAGAAAGACTAGCGGGGGAACCTACGAGCAGTACTTC; CDR3aa: CASRKTSGGTYEQYF; abundance: few; d_gene: TRBD2; j_gene: TRBJ2-7; v_gene: TRBV12-3/TRBV12-4
CDR3nt: TGTGCCAGCAGCGGCTCCGGGACTAGCGGGGATACGCAGTATTTT; CDR3aa: CASSGSGTSGDTQYF; abundance: .; d_gene: TRBD2; j_gene: TRBJ2-3; v_gene: TRBV7-2
CDR3nt: TGTGCCTGGAGTGTGGTCTTGGGGACCGGGGAGCTGTTTTTT; CDR3aa: CAWSVVLGTGELFF; abundance: .; d_gene: .; j_gene: TRBJ2-2; v_gene: TRBV30
CDR3nt: TGTGCCAGCAGTGTGAATGAGGGGGCCGGGGAGCTGTTTTTT; CDR3aa: CASSVNEGAGELFF; abundance: .; d_gene: .; j_gene: TRBJ2-2; v_gene: TRBV6-2/TRBV6-3
CDR3nt: TGTGCCAGCAGTTTTAGCCGCGGCAAGGGCAATGAGCAGTTCTTC; CDR3aa: CASSFSRGKGNEQFF; abundance: few; d_gene: .; j_gene: TRBJ2-1; v_gene: TRBV28
CDR3nt: TGTGCCAGCAGTAACAGGGGGTTCGGCTACACCTTC; CDR3aa: CASSNRGFGYTF; abundance: .; d_gene: TRBD1; j_gene: TRBJ1-2; v_gene: TRBV6-5
CDR3nt: TGTGCCACCAGTGATCGGACAGGAGACTTCTATGGCTACACCTTC; CDR3aa: CATSDRTGDFYGYTF; abundance: .; d_gene: TRBD1; j_gene: TRBJ1-2; v_gene: TRBV24-1
CDR3nt: TGTGCCACCAGTGATTGGGGTAGCGGGAACAATGAGCAGTTCTTC; CDR3aa: CATSDWGSGNNEQFF; abundance: .; d_gene: TRBD2; j_gene: TRBJ2-1; v_gene: TRBV24-1
CDR3nt: TGCGCCAGCTCTCGGGAGGGACAGACCTACGAGCAGTACTTC; CDR3aa: CASSREGQTYEQYF; abundance: many; d_gene: .; j_gene: TRBJ2-7; v_gene: TRBV5-1
CDR3nt: TGTGCCAGCAGCCAACAACTAAGCGCCCATACGCAGTATTTT; CDR3aa: CASSQQLSAHTQYF; abundance: few; d_gene: .; j_gene: TRBJ2-3; v_gene: TRBV14
CDR3nt: TGTGCCAGCAGCCCAATCGGGGGTCCTGGTAATTCACCCCTCCACTTT; CDR3aa: CASSPIGGPGNSPLHF; abundance: .; d_gene: .; j_gene: TRBJ1-6; v_gene: TRBV11-2
CDR3nt: TGTGCCAGCAGCCAAGTGATTTCGGGGATCGGGGAGCTGTTTTTT; CDR3aa: CASSQVISGIGELFF; abundance: few; d_gene: .; j_gene: TRBJ2-2; v_gene: TRBV4-2
CDR3nt: TGTGCCAGCAGCCCCAACCGGGGGAACCAAGAGACCCAGTACTTC; CDR3aa: CASSPNRGNQETQYF; abundance: .; d_gene: .; j_gene: TRBJ2-5; v_gene: TRBV7-3
CDR3nt: TGTGCCACCAGTGATTTGCGGGGGGGGCAGGGTGAGCAGTTCTTC; CDR3aa: CATSDLRGGQGEQFF; abundance: few; d_gene: TRBD2; j_gene: TRBJ2-1; v_gene: TRBV24-1
CDR3nt: TGTGCCAGCAACTCGGGAGGGCCAATCAATGAGCAGTTCTTC; CDR3aa: CASNSGGPINEQFF; abundance: .; d_gene: TRBD2; j_gene: TRBJ2-1; v_gene: TRBV7-2
CDR3nt: TGTGCCAGCAGTTTTGGAACTTCTAACTATGGCTACACCTTC; CDR3aa: CASSFGTSNYGYTF; abundance: few; d_gene: .; j_gene: TRBJ1-2; v_gene: TRBV27
CDR3nt: TGCAGTTGCCCCCCAGCGGCCTCCTACAATGAGCAGTTCTTC; CDR3aa: CSCPPAASYNEQFF; abundance: few; d_gene: .; j_gene: TRBJ2-1; v_gene: TRBV20-1
CDR3nt: TGCGCCAGCAGCTTTCAAGGGGGATGGAACACTGAAGCTTTCTTT; CDR3aa: CASSFQGGWNTEAFF; abundance: .; d_gene: .; j_gene: TRBJ1-1; v_gene: TRBV5-1
CDR3nt: TGCAGCGTTGACGTGGGGCAGTCCTACGAGCAGTACTTC; CDR3aa: CSVDVGQSYEQYF; abundance: few; d_gene: .; j_gene: TRBJ2-7; v_gene: TRBV29-1
CDR3nt: TGTGCCAGCAGTGAGGTTACCGGGGGGGCCAGGGTGAGTGAGCAGTTCTTC; CDR3aa: CASSEVTGGARVSEQFF; abundance: few; d_gene: TRBD2; j_gene: TRBJ2-1; v_gene: TRBV6-4
CDR3nt: TGCGCCAGTATTTACTCCTACGAGCAGTACTTC; CDR3aa: CASIYSYEQYF; abundance: .; d_gene: .; j_gene: TRBJ2-7; v_gene: TRBV10-1
CDR3nt: TGTGCCAGCAGGACGACAGGGAGGGGCAAAAACATTCAGTACTTC; CDR3aa: CASRTTGRGKNIQYF; abundance: .; d_gene: .; j_gene: TRBJ2-4; v_gene: TRBV12-3/TRBV12-4
CDR3nt: TGCAGTGCTCGTATGGCGGGACTAGCGTTAAGAAATGAGCAGTTCTTC; CDR3aa: CSARMAGLALRNEQFF; abundance: .; d_gene: TRBD2; j_gene: TRBJ2-1; v_gene: TRBV20-1
CDR3nt: TGTGCCAGCAGGGAACAAGGGACGAGGCTAGGATATAACAATCAGCCCCAGCATTTT; CDR3aa: CASREQGTRLGYNNQPQHF; abundance: .; d_gene: .; j_gene: TRBJ1-5; v_gene: TRBV27
CDR3nt: TGTGCCAGCAGTACCCGGGGCAGGGCACCTATGAACACTGAAGCTTTCTTT; CDR3aa: CASSTRGRAPMNTEAFF; abundance: .; d_gene: .; j_gene: TRBJ1-1; v_gene: TRBV12-3/TRBV12-4
CDR3nt: TGCAGTGCTAGAGACGTGCGATTTGAGACCCAGTACTTC; CDR3aa: CSARDVRFETQYF; abundance: .; d_gene: .; j_gene: TRBJ2-5; v_gene: TRBV20-1
CDR3nt: TGTGCCAGCAGCCACACCAGCGGATCCTACGAGCAGTACTTC; CDR3aa: CASSHTSGSYEQYF; abundance: .; d_gene: .; j_gene: TRBJ2-7; v_gene: TRBV6-2/TRBV6-3
CDR3nt: TGTGCCAGCAGCTATATGGCGCGGGATACGCAGTATTTT; CDR3aa: CASSYMARDTQYF; abundance: .; d_gene: .; j_gene: TRBJ2-3; v_gene: TRBV7-9